The 20 T cell receptor beta chains below were found in one sample sequenced in a study of Ad26.COV2.S vaccination and SARS-CoV-2 variants. The method was immunoSEQ multiplex PCR; TCRdb's version includes in-frame clones alone and lacks a portion of them. Counted here are about 350,000 clones, approximately 84% occurring once; the ten biggest clones make up approximately 3.5%. Documented treatment: roughly 19 received Ad26.COV2.S at low or high dose, single or two shots; about 5 received placebo; per-sample allocation not given. Following the first vaccine or placebo injection, samples were taken on day 63. The sequenced sample was peripheral blood, obtained in a trial of Ad26.COV2.S vaccine versus placebo. The receptors were gathered from a person aged 18-60 years who received the Ad26.COV2.S COVID-19 vaccine or a placebo.

This clone occurred a few times. The V call is TRBV9, the J call TRBJ1-5; TRBD1 might be the D (6 bases). V lost 0 bases, J lost 7 bases, and 14 bases lay in between. CDR1 and CDR2 from the germline V gene are SGDLS and YYNGEE. This CDR3 spans 15 amino acids. The CDR3 here is CASSVGTGLGQPQHF. The CDR3, as DNA: TGTGCCAGCAGCGTAGGTACAGGGCTAGGACAGCCCCAGCATTTT.

V gene TRBV7-9 combines with J gene TRBJ1-1; D might be TRBD1 (5 bases). Germline-derived CDR1 and CDR2 are SEHNR and FQNEAQ (reference sequence). There are 17 residues in the CDR3. Trimming left V 3 bases short and J 1 base short, with 18 bases between. CDR3 nucleotides: TGTGCCAGCAGCTTGGAGTTCACACAGGTCCCGAACACTGAAGCTTTCTTT. Its protein is CASSLEFTQVPNTEAFF.

The V and J genes are TRBV5-1 and TRBJ1-2; D uncertain. The CDR3 loop spans 14 amino acids. Per germline, CDR1 SGHRS and CDR2 YFSETQ. V lost 0 bases and J 5 bases, leaving 11 bases between the germline ends. CDR3 protein: CASSLAWQEYGYTF. CDR3 in DNA: TGCGCCAGCAGCTTGGCCTGGCAGGAGTATGGCTACACCTTC.

The chain couples TRBV18 to TRBJ2-5; D is uncertain. This CDR3 is 15 amino acids long. The germline V gene has CDR1 KGHSH and CDR2 LQKENI. Trimming pared 3 bases from V and 1 base from J, leaving 12 bases between. The CDR3 reads CASSPSTPGQETQYF. Here the CDR3 DNA reads TGTGCCAGCTCACCTAGTACTCCCGGCCAAGAGACCCAGTACTTC. Full variable domain (outside the CDR3, taken from reference TRBV18 and TRBJ2-5): NAGVMQNPRHLVRRRGQEARLRCSPMKGHSHVYWYRQLPEEGLKFMVYLQKENIIDESGMPKERFSAEFPKEGPSILRIQQVVRGDSAAYFCASSPSTPGQETQYFGPGTRLLVL.

This rearrangement joins TRBV7-9 to TRBJ1-1, with a weak D call TRBD1 (5 bases). Looked up from germline, CDR1 is SEHNR and CDR2 is FQNEAQ (reference sequence). Trimming left V 7 bases short and J 5 bases short, with 17 bases between. This CDR3 has 14 amino acids. CDR3 sequence (DNA): TGTGCCAGCAACTCCGGGACCGAGGTAACTGAAGCTTTCTTT. It encodes CASNSGTEVTEAFF.

This clone has more than one count but fewer than ten. The chain joins TRBV7-9 to TRBJ2-7, with 7 bases identical to TRBD1. The trim removed 3 bases at V and 4 bases at J, leaving 3 bases unmatched. Germline lookup yields CDR1 SEHNR and CDR2 FQNEAQ (reference sequence). The CDR3 is 13 residues long. For the CDR3, the DNA is TGTGCCAGCAGCTTCGACAGGGCTTACGAGCAGTACTTC. It is translated as CASSFDRAYEQYF. The full variable domain, with the rest looked up from reference TRBV7-9 and TRBJ2-7, is DTGVSQNPRHKITKRGQNVTFRCDPISEHNRLYWYRQTLGQGPEFLTYFQNEAQLEKSRLLSDRFSAERPKGSFSTLEIQRTEQGDSAMYLCASSFDRAYEQYFGPGTRLTVT.

As concerns this clone: Other nucleotide sequences in the sample specify the same CDR3. This chain connects TRBV7-9 to TRBJ2-5; D ambiguous. The CDR3 has 13 amino acids. CDR1 SEHNR and CDR2 FQNEAQ come from the germline V gene (reference sequence). Trimming took off 4 bases at V and 5 bases at J, with 11 bases between the two ends. The CDR3 is CASSSPLEETQYF. The DNA for the CDR3 is TGTGCCAGCAGCTCCCCCCTTGAGGAGACCCAGTACTTC.

The chain is built from TRBV2 and TRBJ2-7; D gene unclear. V was clipped by 5 bases and J by 3 bases, with 8 bases between them. CDR1 is SNHLY and CDR2 is FYNNEI in the germline V gene. This CDR3 has 12 amino acids. CDR3 loop: CASSRTDYEQYF. CDR3 bases: TGTGCCAGCAGTCGGACCGACTACGAGCAGTACTTC.

This chain connects TRBV7-2 to TRBJ2-1; the D gene is possibly TRBD2 (7 bases). Trimming cost V 5 bases and J 6 bases, with 17 bases left between them. The germline CDR1 and CDR2 sequences are SGHTA and FQGNSA. This CDR3 spans 15 amino acids. CDR3 sequence (DNA): TGTGCCAGCAGCCCCCCGGGGGGCCAGTTCAATGAGCAGTTCTTC. This gives the protein CASSPPGGQFNEQFF. Looking up the rest from reference TRBV7-2 and TRBJ2-1 gives the full variable domain: GAGVSQSPSNKVTEKGKDVELRCDPISGHTALYWYRQSLGQGLEFLIYFQGNSAPDKSGLPSDRFSAERTGGSVSTLTIQRTQQEDSAVYLCASSPPGGQFNEQFFGPGTRLTVL.

The chain recombines TRBV6-2 or TRBV6-3 with TRBJ2-2; 8 bases match TRBD2. After removal of 3 bases from V and 5 bases from J, the junction contained 8 bases not matched to a gene. This CDR3 comprises 16 residues. The germline V gene encodes CDR1 MNHEY and CDR2 SVGEGT. As DNA, the CDR3 is TGTGCCAGCAGTTATCGGAGCGGGAGACCAACCGGGGAGCTGTTTTTT. It codes for CASSYRSGRPTGELFF.

The chain carries TRBV25-1 and TRBJ2-1; 9 bases match TRBD2. The CDR3 consists of 16 residues. V shed 3 bases and J 4 bases; nucleotides not matched to a gene: 7. The germline gives CDR1 MGHDK, CDR2 SYGVNS. CDR3 protein: CASSDIAGAQYNEQFF. CDR3 nucleotide sequence: TGTGCCAGCAGTGACATAGCGGGAGCCCAGTACAATGAGCAGTTCTTC.

J is TRBJ1-1 and V is TRBV7-9; D gene uncertain. V dropped 0 bases and J dropped 5 bases, with 7 bases sitting between them. The CDR3 totals 13 residues. The germline V gene has CDR1 SEHNR and CDR2 FQNEAQ (reference sequence). Written as DNA, the CDR3 is TGTGCCAGCAGCTTAGCGCAAGCTACTGAAGCTTTCTTT. Its translation: CASSLAQATEAFF.

J is TRBJ2-7 and V is TRBV12-3 or TRBV12-4, with D unclear. The CDR3 covers 11 residues. The ends were cut back, 2 bases at V and 5 bases at J, with 4 bases in the middle. CDR3 coding DNA: TGTGCCAGCAGTTTACGGCACGAGCAGTACTTC. Its translation is CASSLRHEQYF.

The chain links TRBV7-7 to TRBJ2-3, with 12 bases fitting TRBD2. J gave up 6 bases and V 2 bases, and 3 bases lay outside the gene matches. From germline, CDR1 is SSHAT and CDR2 FNYEAQ (reference sequence). This CDR3 is built from 15 residues. CDR3: CASSLFGTSGDTQYF. The CDR3, as DNA: TGTGCCAGCAGCTTATTCGGGACTAGCGGGGATACGCAGTATTTT.

The rearrangement joins TRBV29-1 to TRBJ2-2, with D tentatively TRBD2 (5 bases). V was pared by 4 bases and J by 1 base, with 10 bases between. This CDR3 spans 14 amino acids. CDR1 is SQVTM and CDR2 is ANQGSEA in the germline V gene. CDR3 protein: CSVVAPRNTGELFF. The CDR3 DNA is TGCAGCGTTGTAGCGCCACGGAACACCGGGGAGCTGTTTTTT.

V is TRBV5-1 and J is TRBJ2-7, with D possibly TRBD1 on 7 matching bases. Trimming took 5 bases from V and 7 from J, leaving 25 bases between them. This CDR3 spans 16 amino acids. Looked up from germline, CDR1 is SGHRS and CDR2 is YFSETQ. The CDR3 sequence: CASSFGMSGGLLEQYF. The CDR3 DNA reads as TGCGCCAGCAGTTTTGGTATGTCAGGGGGGCTCCTAGAGCAGTACTTC.

The chain combines TRBV7-2 with TRBJ1-6; D is unresolved. CDR3 length: 13 amino acids. Between the trimmed V and J ends, which lost 2 bases and 9 bases, there was a span of 8 bases. Germline V gene sequence: CDR1 SGHTA, CDR2 FQGNSA. The CDR3 loop is CASSLRSGSPLHF. CDR3 bases: TGTGCCAGCAGCTTACGCAGTGGTTCACCCCTCCACTTT.

V is TRBV7-9 and J is TRBJ2-7; 12 positions agree with TRBD2. J lost 0 bases, V lost 7 bases, and 7 bases had no gene match. The CDR3 consists of 16 residues. The germline gives CDR1 SEHNR, CDR2 FQNEAQ (reference sequence). CDR3 sequence: CASNRGTSGSSYEQYF. As DNA, the CDR3 is TGTGCCAGCAACCGCGGGACTAGCGGGTCCTCCTACGAGCAGTACTTC.

This clone was counted a few times. The chain links TRBV27 to TRBJ1-4; a possible D gene is TRBD1 (6 bases). The CDR3 loop spans 14 amino acids. The V gene lost 5 bases and the J gene lost 8 bases, with 15 bases spanning the gap. CDR1 is MNHEY, CDR2 SMNVEV, per germline (reference sequence). CDR3 amino acids: CASSPHGGREKLFF. The CDR3 DNA sequence: TGTGCCAGCAGTCCCCATGGGGGGCGGGAAAAACTGTTTTTT.

The chain employs TRBV27 and TRBJ2-2, with D possibly TRBD2 on 5 matching bases. In germline, CDR1 is MNHEY, CDR2 SMNVEV (reference sequence). CDR3 length equals 15 residues. Trimming removed 1 base from V and 4 bases from J, with 10 bases in between. CDR3 residues: CASSLYFRGTGELFF. For the CDR3, the DNA is TGTGCCAGCAGTTTATACTTCCGGGGCACCGGGGAGCTGTTTTTT.